The entry that follows covers one T cell receptor beta chain sequence. Germline V gives CDR1 PRHDT, CDR2 FYEKMQ (reference sequence). The CDR3 contains 15 residues. The ends lost 5 bases at V and 0 bases at J; junction bases unmatched: 5. Seattle enrolled patients during active infection and tracked them longitudinally. Original methodology: Amplified reference gene primers provided the basis for estimating nucleated cell counts. The data were produced by immunoSEQ multiplex PCR, yet TCRdb's version contains in-frame clones alone and is incomplete. For V, J and clone size, that table is used; D and trimming come from the DNA. The profile shows about 120,000 clones, 81% of them singletons. This sample is part of a study of blood T cell repertoires in COVID-19. Study in general: Samples representing acute and convalescent COVID-19 were sourced from the United States, Italy and Spain. In each case, the material was cDNA or gDNA derived from T cells, B-cell-depleted T cells, or PBMCs.

The sample was peripheral blood. This receptor was obtained from a man between 25 and 39 years old with COVID-19, enrolled during active disease. The J gene is TRBJ2-7, the V gene TRBV13; 9 positions match TRBD2. CDR3 amino acids: CASSLKRGASYEQYF. CDR3 bases: TGTGCCAGCAGCCTCAAGCGGGGGGCCTCCTACGAGCAGTACTTC.